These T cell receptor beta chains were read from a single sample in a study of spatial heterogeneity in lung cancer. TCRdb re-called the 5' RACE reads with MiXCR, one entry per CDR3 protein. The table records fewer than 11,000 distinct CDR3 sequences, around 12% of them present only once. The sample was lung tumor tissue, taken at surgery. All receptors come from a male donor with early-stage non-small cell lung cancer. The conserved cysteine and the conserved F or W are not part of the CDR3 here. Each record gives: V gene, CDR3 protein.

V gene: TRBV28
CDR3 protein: ASSFGSNSNQPQH

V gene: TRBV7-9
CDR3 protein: ASSLSGYEQY

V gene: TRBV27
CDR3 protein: ASRTRPGQGYEQY

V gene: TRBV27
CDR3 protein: ASRGTRYDYNNSPLH

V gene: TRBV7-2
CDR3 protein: ASSLLASGRGGTDTQY

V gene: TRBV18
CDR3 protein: ASSPGEEETQY

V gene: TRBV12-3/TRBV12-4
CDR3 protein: ASSRGQSNSPLH

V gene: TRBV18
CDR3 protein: ASSPIQGSGHEQY

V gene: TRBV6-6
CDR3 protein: ASEGQGGETQY

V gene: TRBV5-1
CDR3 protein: ASRGDMNTEAF

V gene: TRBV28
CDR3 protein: ASTLGDRRETQY

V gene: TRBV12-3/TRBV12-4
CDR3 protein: ASRANRGAETQY

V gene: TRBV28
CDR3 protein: ATWNRGQETQY